This TCR beta chain came from a study of cytomegalovirus exposure and HLA in healthy donors. Germline CDR1 and CDR2: LNHNV and YYDKDF (reference sequence). CDR3 length: 15 residues. Losses at the gene ends were 5 bases for V and 0 bases for J; bases not matched to a gene: 6. Method: immunoSEQ multiplex PCR; TCRdb's copy keeps in-frame clones and lacks some. The table records about 78,000 clones, about 96% of them present only once. The V and J genes are TRBV15 and TRBJ2-7; 8 bases are shared with TRBD1. The sequence came from a young man in good health and CMV-seropositive. The specimen sequenced was PBMCs. CDR3 sequence: CATSLGQDNSYEQYF. The CDR3 DNA sequence: TGTGCCACCAGCCTGGGACAGGATAACTCCTACGAGCAGTACTTC.